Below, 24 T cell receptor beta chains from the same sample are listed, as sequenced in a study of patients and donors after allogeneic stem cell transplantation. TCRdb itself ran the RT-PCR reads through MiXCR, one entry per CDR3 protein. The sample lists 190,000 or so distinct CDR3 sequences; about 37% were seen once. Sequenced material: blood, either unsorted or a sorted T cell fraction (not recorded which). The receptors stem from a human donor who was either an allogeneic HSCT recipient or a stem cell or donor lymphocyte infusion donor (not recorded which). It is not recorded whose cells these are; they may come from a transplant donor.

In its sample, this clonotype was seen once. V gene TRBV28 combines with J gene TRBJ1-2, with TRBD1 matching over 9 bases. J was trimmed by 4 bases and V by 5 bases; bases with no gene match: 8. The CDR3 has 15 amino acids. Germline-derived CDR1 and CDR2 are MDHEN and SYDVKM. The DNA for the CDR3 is TGTGCCAGCAGTGTTGGGACAGGGCTTACCTATGGCTACACCTTC. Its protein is CASSVGTGLTYGYTF.

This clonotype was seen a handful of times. CDR3 nucleotides: TGTGCCACCCGTTTCGCGGGTGCAGATACGCAGTATTTT. This encodes CATRFAGADTQYF. The chain employs TRBV10-3 and TRBJ2-3, with TRBD2 as a possible D gene (5 bases). This CDR3 region has 13 residues. V gave up 10 bases and J gave up 4 bases, with 15 bases separating them. Germline CDR1 reads ENHRY; CDR2 reads SYGVKD.

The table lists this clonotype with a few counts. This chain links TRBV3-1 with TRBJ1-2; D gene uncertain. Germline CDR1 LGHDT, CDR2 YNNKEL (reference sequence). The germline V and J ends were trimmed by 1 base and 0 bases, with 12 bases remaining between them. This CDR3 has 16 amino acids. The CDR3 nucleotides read TGTGCCAGCAGCCAAGTATATAGCAGCACTAACTATGGCTACACCTTC. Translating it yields CASSQVYSSTNYGYTF.

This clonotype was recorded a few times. The CDR3 nucleotides read TGCGCCAGCAGCCAGGGTACCGCGGGAACTGAAGCTTTCTTT. Translating gives CASSQGTAGTEAFF. The chain recombines TRBV4-3 with TRBJ1-1; D call uncertain. Per germline, CDR1 LGHNA and CDR2 YSLEER. V lost 3 bases, J lost 5 bases, and 13 bases lay in between. The CDR3 runs 14 residues.

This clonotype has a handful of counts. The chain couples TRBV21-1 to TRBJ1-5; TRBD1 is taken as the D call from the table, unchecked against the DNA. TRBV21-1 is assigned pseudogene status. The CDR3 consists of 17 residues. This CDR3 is CASSKDPVREARQPQHF. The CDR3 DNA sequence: TGTGCCAGCAGCAAAGACCCTGTTAGGGAAGCAAGACAGCCCCAGCATTTT.

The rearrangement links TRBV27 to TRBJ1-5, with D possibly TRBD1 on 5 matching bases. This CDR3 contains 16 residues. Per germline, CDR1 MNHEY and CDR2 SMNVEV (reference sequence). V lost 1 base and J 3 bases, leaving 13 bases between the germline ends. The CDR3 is CASSLYRRESNQPQHF. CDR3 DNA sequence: TGTGCCAGCAGTTTATACAGGAGGGAGTCCAATCAGCCCCAGCATTTT.

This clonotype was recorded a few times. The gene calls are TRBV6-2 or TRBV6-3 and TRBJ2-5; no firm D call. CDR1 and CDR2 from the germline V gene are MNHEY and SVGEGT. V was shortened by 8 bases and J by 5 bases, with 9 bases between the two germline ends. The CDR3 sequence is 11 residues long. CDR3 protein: CASADGETQYF. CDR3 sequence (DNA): TGTGCCAGCGCCGACGGGGAGACCCAGTACTTC.

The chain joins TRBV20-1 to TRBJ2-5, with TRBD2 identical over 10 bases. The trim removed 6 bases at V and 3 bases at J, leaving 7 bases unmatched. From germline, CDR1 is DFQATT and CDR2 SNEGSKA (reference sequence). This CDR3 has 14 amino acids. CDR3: CSAPGLAKKETQYF. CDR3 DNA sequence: TGCAGTGCCCCGGGACTAGCGAAGAAAGAGACCCAGTACTTC.

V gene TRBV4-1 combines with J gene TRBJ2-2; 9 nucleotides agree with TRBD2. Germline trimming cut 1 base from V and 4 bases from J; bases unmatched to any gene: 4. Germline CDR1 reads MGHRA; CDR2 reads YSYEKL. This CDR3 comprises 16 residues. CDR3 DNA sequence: TGCGCCAGCAGCCAAGGATGGCGGGGGGGCACCGGGGAGCTGTTTTTT. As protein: CASSQGWRGGTGELFF.

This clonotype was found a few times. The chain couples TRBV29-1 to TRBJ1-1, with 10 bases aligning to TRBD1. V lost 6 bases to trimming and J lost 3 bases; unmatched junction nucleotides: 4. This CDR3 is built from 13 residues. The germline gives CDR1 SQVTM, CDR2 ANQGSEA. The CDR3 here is CSVWTGGYTEAFF. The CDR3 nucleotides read TGCAGCGTCTGGACAGGGGGATACACTGAAGCTTTCTTT.

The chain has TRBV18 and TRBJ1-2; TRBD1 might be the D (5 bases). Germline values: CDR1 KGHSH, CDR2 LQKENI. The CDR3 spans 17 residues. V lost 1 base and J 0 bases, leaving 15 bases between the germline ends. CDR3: CASSPQRRQIPNYGYTF. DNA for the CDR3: TGTGCCAGCTCACCACAGAGGCGACAGATCCCTAACTATGGCTACACCTTC.

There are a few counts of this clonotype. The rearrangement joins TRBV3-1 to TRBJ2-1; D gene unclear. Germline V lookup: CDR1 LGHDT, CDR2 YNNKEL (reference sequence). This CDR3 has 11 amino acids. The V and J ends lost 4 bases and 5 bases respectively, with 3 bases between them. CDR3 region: CASSLHNEQFF. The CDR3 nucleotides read TGTGCCAGCAGCCTTCACAATGAGCAGTTCTTC.

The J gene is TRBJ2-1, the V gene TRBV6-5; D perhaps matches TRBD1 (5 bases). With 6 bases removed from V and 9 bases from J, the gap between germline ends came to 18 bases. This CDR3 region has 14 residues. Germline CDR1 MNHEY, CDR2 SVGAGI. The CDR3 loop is CASRTASYQGEQFF. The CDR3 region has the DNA TGTGCCAGCAGGACAGCATCTTATCAGGGTGAGCAGTTCTTC.

As DNA, the CDR3 is TGTGCCAGCAGCATACTTCCGGGACAGGGGGAATACGAGCAGTACTTC. It yields the protein CASSILPGQGEYEQYF. The V call is TRBV7-8, the J call TRBJ2-7, with 11 bases matching TRBD1. CDR3 size: 16 residues. CDR1 is SGHVS, CDR2 FQNEAQ, per germline. J gave up 4 bases and V 5 bases, and 10 bases lay outside the gene matches.

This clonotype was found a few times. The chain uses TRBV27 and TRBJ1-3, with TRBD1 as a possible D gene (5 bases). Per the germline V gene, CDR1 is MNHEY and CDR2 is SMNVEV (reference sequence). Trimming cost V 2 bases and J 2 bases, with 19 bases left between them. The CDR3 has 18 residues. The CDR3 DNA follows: TGTGCCAGCAGTTTACTACCCGGGGGACCTCTAGCTGGAAACACCATATATTTT. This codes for CASSLLPGGPLAGNTIYF.

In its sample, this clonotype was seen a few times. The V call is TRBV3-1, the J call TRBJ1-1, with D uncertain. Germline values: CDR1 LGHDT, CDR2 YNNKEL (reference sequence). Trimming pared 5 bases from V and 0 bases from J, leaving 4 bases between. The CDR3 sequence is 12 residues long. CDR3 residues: CASSRLNTEAFF. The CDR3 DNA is TGTGCCAGCAGCAGGCTGAACACTGAAGCTTTCTTT.

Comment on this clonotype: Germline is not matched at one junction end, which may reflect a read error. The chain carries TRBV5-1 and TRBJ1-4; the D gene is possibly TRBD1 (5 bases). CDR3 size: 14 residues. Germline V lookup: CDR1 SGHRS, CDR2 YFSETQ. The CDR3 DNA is TGTGCCAGCAGCCGAGGCCAGGGTAATGAAAAACTGTTTTTT. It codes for CASSRGQGNEKLFF.

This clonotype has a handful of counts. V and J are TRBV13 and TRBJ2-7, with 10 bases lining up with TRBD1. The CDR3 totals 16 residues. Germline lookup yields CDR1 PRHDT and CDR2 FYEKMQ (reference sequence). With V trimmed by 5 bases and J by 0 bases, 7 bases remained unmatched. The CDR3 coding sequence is TGTGCCAGCAGCGCACGACAGGGGGCTTTCTCCTACGAGCAGTACTTC. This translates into CASSARQGAFSYEQYF.

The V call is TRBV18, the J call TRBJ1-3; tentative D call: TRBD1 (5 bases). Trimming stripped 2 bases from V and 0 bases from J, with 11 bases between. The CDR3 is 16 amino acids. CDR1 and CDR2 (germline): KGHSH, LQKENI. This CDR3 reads CASSPLGTDSGNTIYF. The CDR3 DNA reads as TGTGCCAGCTCACCATTAGGGACGGACTCTGGAAACACCATATATTTT.

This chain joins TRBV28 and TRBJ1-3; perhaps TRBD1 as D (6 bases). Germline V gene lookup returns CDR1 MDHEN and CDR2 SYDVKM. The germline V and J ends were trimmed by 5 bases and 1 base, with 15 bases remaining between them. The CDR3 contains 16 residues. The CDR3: CASSPPMTGSGNTIYF. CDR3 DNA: TGTGCCAGCAGTCCACCAATGACAGGTTCTGGAAACACCATATATTTT.

Here the CDR3 DNA reads TGTGCCAGCAGCCCCCGGGCTAGTAATGTAAACACCGGGGAGCTGTTTTTT. This encodes CASSPRASNVNTGELFF. V usage is TRBV3-1 and J usage is TRBJ2-2; D not resolved. This CDR3 is 17 amino acids long. V lost 4 bases and J 2 bases, leaving 17 bases between the germline ends. The germline V gene encodes CDR1 LGHDT and CDR2 YNNKEL (reference sequence).

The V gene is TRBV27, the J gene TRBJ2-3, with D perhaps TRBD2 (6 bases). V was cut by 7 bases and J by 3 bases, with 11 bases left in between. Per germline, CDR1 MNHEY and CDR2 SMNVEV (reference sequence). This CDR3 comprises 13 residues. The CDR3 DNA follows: TGTGCCAGCACCTCGGGGGATACAGATACGCAGTATTTT. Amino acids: CASTSGDTDTQYF.

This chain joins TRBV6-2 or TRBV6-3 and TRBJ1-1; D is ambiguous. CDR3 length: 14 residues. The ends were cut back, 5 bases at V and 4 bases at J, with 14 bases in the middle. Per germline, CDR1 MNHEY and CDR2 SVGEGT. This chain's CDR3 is CASSRSVMGTEAFF. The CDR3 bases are TGTGCCAGCAGTAGGTCTGTCATGGGCACTGAAGCTTTCTTT.

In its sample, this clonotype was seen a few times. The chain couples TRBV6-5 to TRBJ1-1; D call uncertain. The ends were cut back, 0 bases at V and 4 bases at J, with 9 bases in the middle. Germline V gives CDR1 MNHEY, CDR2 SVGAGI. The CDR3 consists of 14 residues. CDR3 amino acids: CASSYSDPFTEAFF. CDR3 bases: TGTGCCAGCAGTTACTCGGACCCGTTCACTGAAGCTTTCTTT.